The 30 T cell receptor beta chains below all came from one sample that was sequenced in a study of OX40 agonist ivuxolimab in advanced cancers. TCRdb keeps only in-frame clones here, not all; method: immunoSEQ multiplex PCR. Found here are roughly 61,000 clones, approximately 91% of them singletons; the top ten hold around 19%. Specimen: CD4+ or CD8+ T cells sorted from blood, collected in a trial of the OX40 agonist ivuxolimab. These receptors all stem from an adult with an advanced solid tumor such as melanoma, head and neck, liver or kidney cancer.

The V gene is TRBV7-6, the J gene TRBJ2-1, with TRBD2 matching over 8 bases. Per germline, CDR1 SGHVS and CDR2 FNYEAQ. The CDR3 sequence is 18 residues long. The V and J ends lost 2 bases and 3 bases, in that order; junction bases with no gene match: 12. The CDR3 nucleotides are TGTGCCAGCAGCTTACCCGATCGGGGGGGACCCAACTACAATGAGCAGTTCTTC. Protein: CASSLPDRGGPNYNEQFF.

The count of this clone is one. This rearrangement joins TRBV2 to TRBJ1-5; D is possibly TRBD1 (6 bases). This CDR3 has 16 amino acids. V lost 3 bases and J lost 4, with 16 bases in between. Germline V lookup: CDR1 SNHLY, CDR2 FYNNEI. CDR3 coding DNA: TGTGCCAGCAGTGATGCCTCGGGGGCGCTGAATCAGCCCCAGCATTTT. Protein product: CASSDASGALNQPQHF.

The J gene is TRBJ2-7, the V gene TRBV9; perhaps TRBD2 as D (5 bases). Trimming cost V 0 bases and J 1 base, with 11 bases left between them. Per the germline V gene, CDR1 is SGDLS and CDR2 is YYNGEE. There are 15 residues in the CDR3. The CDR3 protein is CASSVGGSPSYEQYF. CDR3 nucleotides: TGTGCCAGCAGCGTAGGAGGGTCTCCATCCTACGAGCAGTACTTC.

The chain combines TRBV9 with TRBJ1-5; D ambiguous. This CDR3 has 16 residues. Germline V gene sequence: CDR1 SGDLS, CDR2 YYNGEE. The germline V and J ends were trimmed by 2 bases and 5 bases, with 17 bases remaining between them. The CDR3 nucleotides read TGTGCCAGCAGCGTCCCAGCTCGGGTGAGATATCAGCCCCAGCATTTT. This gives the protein CASSVPARVRYQPQHF. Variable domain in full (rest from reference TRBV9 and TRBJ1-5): DSGVTQTPKHLITATGQRVTLRCSPRSGDLSVYWYQQSLDQGLQFLIQYYNGEERAKGNILERFSAQQFPDLHSELNLSSLELGDSALYFCASSVPARVRYQPQHFGDGTRLSIL.

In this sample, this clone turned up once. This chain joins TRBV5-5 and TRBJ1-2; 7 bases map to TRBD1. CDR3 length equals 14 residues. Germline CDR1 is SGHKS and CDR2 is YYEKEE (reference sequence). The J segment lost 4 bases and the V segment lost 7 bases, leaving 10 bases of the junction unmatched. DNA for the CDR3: TGTGCCAGCGGCATACAGGGGTCAATCTATGGCTACACCTTC. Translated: CASGIQGSIYGYTF.

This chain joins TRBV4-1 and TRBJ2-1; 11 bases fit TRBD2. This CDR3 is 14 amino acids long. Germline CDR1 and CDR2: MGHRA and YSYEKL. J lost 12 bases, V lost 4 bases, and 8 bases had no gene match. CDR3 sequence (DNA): TGCGCCAGCAGCCTCGAGACTAGCGGGGCGGCGCAGTTCTTC. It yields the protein CASSLETSGAAQFF.

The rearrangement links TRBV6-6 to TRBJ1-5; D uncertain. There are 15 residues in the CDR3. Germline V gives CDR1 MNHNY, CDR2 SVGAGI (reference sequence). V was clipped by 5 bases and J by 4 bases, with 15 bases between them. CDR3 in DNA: TGTGCCAGCAGTGATTTTGACCTGGCTAATCAGCCCCAGCATTTT. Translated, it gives CASSDFDLANQPQHF.

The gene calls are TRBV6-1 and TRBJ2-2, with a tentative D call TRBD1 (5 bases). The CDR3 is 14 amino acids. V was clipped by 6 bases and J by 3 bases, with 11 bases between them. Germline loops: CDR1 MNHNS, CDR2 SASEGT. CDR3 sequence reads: CASRAGIDTGELFF. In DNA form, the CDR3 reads TGTGCCAGCAGGGCAGGGATAGACACCGGGGAGCTGTTTTTT.

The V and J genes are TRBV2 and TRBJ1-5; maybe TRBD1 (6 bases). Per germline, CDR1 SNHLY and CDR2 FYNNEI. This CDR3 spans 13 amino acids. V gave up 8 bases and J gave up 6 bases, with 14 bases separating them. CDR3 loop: CASLGGSGQPQHF. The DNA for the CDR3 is TGTGCCAGCCTCGGGGGCTCGGGTCAGCCCCAGCATTTT.

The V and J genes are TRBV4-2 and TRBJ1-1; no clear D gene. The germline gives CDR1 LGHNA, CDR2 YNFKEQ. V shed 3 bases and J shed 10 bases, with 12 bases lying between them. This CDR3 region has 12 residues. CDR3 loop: CASSQPILGAFF. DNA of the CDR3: TGTGCCAGCAGCCAGCCCATTTTAGGAGCTTTCTTT.

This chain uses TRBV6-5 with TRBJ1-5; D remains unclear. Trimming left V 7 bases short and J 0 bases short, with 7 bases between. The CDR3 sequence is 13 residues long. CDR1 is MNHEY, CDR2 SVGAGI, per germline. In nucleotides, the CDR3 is TGTGCCAGCACAGTTTATAGCAATCAGCCCCAGCATTTT. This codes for CASTVYSNQPQHF.

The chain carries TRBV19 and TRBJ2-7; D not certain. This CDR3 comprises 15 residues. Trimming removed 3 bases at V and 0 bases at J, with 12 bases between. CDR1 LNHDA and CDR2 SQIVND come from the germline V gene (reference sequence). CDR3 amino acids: CASSMTAASSYEQYF. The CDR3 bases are TGTGCCAGTAGTATGACGGCAGCGAGCTCCTACGAGCAGTACTTC.

CDR3 residues: CASSSGQVGQETQYF. The CDR3 region has the DNA TGCGCCAGCAGCTCAGGACAGGTTGGACAAGAGACCCAGTACTTC. The chain joins TRBV5-1 to TRBJ2-5; TRBD1 matches 7 bases. V lost 3 bases and J lost 2; bases outside the gene matches: 7. CDR1 is SGHRS, CDR2 YFSETQ, per germline. CDR3 length: 15 residues. The whole variable domain, remainder taken from reference TRBV5-1 and TRBJ2-5, is KAGVTQTPRYLIKTRGQQVTLSCSPISGHRSVSWYQQTPGQGLQFLFEYFSETQRNKGNFPGRFSGRQFSNSRSEMNVSTLELGDSALYLCASSSGQVGQETQYFGPGTRLLVL.

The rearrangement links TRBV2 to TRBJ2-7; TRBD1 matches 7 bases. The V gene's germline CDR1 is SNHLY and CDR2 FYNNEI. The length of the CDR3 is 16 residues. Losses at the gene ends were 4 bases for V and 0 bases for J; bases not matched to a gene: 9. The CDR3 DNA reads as TGTGCCAGCAGTGTGCCGGACAGGCGAAGCTCCTACGAGCAGTACTTC. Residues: CASSVPDRRSSYEQYF.

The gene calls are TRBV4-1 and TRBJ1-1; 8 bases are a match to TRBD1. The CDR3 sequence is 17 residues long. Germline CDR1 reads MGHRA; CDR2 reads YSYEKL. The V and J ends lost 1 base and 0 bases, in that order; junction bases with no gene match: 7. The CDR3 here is CASSQGGQGALNTEAFF. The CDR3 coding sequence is TGCGCCAGCAGCCAAGGGGGGCAGGGGGCTTTGAACACTGAAGCTTTCTTT.

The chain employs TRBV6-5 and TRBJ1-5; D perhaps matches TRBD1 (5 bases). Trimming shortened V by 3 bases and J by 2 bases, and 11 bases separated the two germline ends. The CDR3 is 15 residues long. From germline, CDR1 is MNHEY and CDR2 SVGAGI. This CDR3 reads CASSYGTDGNQPQHF. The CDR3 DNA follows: TGTGCCAGCAGTTATGGGACCGACGGCAATCAGCCCCAGCATTTT.

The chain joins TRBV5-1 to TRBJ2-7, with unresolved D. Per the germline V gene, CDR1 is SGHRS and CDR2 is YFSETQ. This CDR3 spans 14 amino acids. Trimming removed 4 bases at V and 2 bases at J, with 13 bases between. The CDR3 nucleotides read TGCGCCAGCAGCATGGACGGACCCCCCTACGAGCAGTACTTC. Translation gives CASSMDGPPYEQYF. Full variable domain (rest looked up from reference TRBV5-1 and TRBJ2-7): KAGVTQTPRYLIKTRGQQVTLSCSPISGHRSVSWYQQTPGQGLQFLFEYFSETQRNKGNFPGRFSGRQFSNSRSEMNVSTLELGDSALYLCASSMDGPPYEQYFGPGTRLTVT.

CDR3 nucleotide sequence: TGTGCCAGCCCAGTCCTAGTGACCGAGCGGGGGTACAATGAGCAGTTCTTC. Its translation: CASPVLVTERGYNEQFF. The rearrangement joins TRBV2 to TRBJ2-1, with 8 bases fitting TRBD2. This CDR3 comprises 17 residues. The V and J ends lost 8 bases and 4 bases, in that order; junction bases with no gene match: 16. Looked up from germline, CDR1 is SNHLY and CDR2 is FYNNEI.

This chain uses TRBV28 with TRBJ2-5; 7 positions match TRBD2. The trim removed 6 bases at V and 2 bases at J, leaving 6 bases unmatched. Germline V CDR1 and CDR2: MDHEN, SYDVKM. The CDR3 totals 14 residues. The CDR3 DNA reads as TGTGCCAGCAGATATGGGGGGGGGCAAGAGACCCAGTACTTC. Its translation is CASRYGGGQETQYF.

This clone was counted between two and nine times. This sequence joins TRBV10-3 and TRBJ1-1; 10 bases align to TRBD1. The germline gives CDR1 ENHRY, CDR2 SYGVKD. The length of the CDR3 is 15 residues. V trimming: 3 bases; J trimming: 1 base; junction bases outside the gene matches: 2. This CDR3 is CAISERDRGNTEAFF. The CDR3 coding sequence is TGTGCCATCAGTGAAAGGGACAGGGGGAACACTGAAGCTTTCTTT.

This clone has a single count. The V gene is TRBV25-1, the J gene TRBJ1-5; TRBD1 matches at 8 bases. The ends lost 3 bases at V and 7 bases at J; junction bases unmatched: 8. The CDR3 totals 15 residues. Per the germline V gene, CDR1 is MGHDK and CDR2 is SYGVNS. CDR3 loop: CASSEGTGGEQPQHF. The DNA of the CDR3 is TGTGCCAGCAGTGAGGGGACAGGTGGAGAACAGCCCCAGCATTTT.

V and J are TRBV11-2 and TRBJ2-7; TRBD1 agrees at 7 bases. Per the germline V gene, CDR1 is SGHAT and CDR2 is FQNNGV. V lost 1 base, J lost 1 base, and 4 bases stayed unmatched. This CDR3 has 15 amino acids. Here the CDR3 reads CASSLAAQGSYEQYF. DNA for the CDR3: TGTGCCAGCAGCTTAGCGGCACAGGGGTCCTACGAGCAGTACTTC.

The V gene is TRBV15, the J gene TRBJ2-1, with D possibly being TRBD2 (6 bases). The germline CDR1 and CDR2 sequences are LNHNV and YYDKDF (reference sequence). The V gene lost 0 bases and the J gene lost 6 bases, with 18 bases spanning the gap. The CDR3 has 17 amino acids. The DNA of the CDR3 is TGTGCCACCAGCAGAGAGGGGGGATGGGGACGGGGCAATGAGCAGTTCTTC. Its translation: CATSREGGWGRGNEQFF.

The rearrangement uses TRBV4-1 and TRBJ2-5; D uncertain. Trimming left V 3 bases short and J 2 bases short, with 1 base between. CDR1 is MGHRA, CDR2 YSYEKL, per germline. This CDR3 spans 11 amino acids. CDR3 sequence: CASSQQETQYF. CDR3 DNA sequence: TGCGCCAGCAGCCAGCAAGAGACCCAGTACTTC.

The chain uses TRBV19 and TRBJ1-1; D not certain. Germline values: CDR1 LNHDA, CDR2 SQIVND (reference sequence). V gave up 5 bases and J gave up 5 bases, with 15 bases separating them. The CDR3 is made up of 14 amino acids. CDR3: CASSPHSRNTEAFF. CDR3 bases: TGTGCCAGTAGTCCCCATTCCAGGAATACTGAAGCTTTCTTT. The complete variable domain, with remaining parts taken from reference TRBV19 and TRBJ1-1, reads DGGITQSPKYLFRKEGQNVTLSCEQNLNHDAMYWYRQDPGQGLRLIYYSQIVNDFQKGDIAEGYSVSREKKESFPLTVTSAQKNPTAFYLCASSPHSRNTEAFFGQGTRLTVV.

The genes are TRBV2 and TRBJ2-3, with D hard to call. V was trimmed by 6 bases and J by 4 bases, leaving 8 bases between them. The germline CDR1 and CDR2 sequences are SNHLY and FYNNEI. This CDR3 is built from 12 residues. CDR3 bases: TGTGCCAGCAGGTGGATCCCAGATACGCAGTATTTT. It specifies CASRWIPDTQYF.

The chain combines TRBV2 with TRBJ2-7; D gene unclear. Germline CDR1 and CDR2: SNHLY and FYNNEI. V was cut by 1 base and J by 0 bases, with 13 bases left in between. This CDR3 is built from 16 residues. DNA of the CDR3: TGTGCCAGCAGTGAAGGGGCGACCAGAGGCTCCTACGAGCAGTACTTC. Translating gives CASSEGATRGSYEQYF.

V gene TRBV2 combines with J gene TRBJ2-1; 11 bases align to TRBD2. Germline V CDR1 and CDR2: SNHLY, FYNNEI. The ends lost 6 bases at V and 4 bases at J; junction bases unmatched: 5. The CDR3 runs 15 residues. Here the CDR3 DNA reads TGTGCCAGCAGCGTAGCGGGGGGGATTTACAATGAGCAGTTCTTC. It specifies CASSVAGGIYNEQFF.

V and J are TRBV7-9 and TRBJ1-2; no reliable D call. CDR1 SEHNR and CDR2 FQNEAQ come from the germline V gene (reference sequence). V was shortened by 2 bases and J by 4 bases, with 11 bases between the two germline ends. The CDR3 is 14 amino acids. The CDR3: CASSLWNTGYGYTF. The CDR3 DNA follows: TGTGCCAGCAGCTTATGGAACACGGGCTATGGCTACACCTTC.

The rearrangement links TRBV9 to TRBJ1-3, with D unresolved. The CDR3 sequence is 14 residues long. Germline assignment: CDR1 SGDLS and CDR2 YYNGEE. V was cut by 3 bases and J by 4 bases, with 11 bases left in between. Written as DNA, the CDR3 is TGTGCCAGCAGCGATCCGAGGACGGGAAACACCATATATTTT. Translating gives CASSDPRTGNTIYF.